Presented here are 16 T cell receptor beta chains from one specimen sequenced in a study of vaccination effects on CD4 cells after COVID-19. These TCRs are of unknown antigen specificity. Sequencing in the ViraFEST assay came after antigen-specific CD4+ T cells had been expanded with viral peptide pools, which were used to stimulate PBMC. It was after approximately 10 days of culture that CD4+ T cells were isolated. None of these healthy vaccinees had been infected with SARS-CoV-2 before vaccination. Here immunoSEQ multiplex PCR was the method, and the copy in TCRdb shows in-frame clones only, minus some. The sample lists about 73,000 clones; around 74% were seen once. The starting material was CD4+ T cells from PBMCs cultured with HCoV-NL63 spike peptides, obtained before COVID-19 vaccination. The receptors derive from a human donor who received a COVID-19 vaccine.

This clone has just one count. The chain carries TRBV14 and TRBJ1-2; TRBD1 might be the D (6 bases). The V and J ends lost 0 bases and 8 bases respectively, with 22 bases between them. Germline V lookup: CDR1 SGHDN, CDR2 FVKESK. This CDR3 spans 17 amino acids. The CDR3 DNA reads TGTGCCAGCAGCCAAGATTACGGGGGGCCCCCAGATAGAGGCTACACCTTC. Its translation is CASSQDYGGPPDRGYTF.

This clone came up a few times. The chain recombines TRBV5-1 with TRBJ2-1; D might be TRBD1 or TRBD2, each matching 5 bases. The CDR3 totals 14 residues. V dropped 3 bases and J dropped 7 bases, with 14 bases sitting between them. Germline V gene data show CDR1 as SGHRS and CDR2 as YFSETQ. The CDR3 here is CASSSFTGTNEQFF. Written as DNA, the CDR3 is TGCGCCAGCAGCTCCTTTACGGGGACGAATGAGCAGTTCTTC.

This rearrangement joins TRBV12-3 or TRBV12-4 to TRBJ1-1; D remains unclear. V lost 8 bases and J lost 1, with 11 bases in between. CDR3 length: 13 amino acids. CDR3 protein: CASQREGNTEAFF. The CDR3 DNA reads TGTGCCAGCCAGAGAGAGGGGAACACTGAAGCTTTCTTT.

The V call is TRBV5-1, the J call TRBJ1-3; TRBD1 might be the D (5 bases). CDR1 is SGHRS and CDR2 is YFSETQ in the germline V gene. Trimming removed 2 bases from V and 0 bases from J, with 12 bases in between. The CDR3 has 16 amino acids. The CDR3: CASSFGGGSSGNTIYF. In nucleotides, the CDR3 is TGCGCCAGCAGCTTTGGGGGGGGTTCCTCTGGAAACACCATATATTTT. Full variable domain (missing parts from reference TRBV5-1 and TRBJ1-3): KAGVTQTPRYLIKTRGQQVTLSCSPISGHRSVSWYQQTPGQGLQFLFEYFSETQRNKGNFPGRFSGRQFSNSRSEMNVSTLELGDSALYLCASSFGGGSSGNTIYFGEGSWLTVV.

The CDR3 DNA reads as TGTGCCAGCAGTTTTCAGGGGGCGCGCGGCTACACCTTC. It specifies CASSFQGARGYTF. The gene calls are TRBV6-5 and TRBJ1-2; TRBD1 matches 8 bases. The junction had 6 bases not matched to a gene; V was cut back by 4 bases and J by 8 bases. This CDR3 spans 13 amino acids. Germline CDR1 MNHEY, CDR2 SVGAGI.

CDR3 region: CSTLMGETQYF. CDR3 coding DNA: TGCAGCACACTCATGGGAGAGACCCAGTACTTC. The chain joins TRBV29-1 to TRBJ2-5; no definite D call. Trimming left V 8 bases short and J 4 bases short, with 11 bases between. Germline CDR1 reads SQVTM; CDR2 reads ANQGSEA. This CDR3 region has 11 residues.

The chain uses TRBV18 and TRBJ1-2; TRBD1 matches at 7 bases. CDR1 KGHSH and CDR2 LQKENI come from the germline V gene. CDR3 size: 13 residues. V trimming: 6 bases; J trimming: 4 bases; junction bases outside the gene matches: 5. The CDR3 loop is CASSQGVTYGYTF. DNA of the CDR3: TGTGCCAGCTCCCAGGGGGTTACCTATGGCTACACCTTC.

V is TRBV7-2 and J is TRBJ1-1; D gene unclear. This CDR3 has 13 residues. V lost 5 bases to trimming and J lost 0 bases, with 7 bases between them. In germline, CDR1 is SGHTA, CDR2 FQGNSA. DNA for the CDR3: TGTGCCAGCAGCCCCCAGTTGAACACTGAAGCTTTCTTT. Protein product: CASSPQLNTEAFF.

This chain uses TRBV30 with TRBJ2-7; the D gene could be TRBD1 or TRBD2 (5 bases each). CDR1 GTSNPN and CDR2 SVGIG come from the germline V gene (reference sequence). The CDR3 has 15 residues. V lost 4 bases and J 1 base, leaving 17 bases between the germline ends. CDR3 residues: CAWTLVGRGSYEQYV. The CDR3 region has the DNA TGTGCCTGGACCCTTGTGGGGCGAGGGTCCTACGAGCAGTACGTC.

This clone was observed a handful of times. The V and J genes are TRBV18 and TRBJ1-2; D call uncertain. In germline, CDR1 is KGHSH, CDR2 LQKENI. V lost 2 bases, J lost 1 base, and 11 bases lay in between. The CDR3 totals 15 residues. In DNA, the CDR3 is TGTGCCAGCTCACCAATCGGGAAGAGTAACTATGGCTACACCTTC. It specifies CASSPIGKSNYGYTF.

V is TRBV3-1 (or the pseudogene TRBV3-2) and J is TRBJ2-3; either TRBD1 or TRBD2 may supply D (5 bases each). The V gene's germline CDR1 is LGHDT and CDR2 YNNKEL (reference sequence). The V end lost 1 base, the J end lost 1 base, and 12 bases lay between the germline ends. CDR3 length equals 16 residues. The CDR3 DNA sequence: TGTGCCAGCAGCCAAGCGTTGGGGGTCGGCACAGATACGCAGTATTTT. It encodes CASSQALGVGTDTQYF.

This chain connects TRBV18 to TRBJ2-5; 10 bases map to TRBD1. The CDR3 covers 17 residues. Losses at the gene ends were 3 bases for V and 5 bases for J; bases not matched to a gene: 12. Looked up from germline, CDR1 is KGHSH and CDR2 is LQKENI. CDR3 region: CASSPTGGVRSAETQYF. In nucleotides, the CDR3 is TGTGCCAGCTCACCGACAGGGGGCGTCAGGTCGGCCGAGACCCAGTACTTC.

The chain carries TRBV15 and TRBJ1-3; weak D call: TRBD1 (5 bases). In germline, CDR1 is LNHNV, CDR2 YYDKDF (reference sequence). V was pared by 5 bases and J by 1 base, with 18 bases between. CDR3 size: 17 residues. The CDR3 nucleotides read TGTGCCACCAGCGGAACGATAAAGGGACGATCTGGAAACACCATATATTTT. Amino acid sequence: CATSGTIKGRSGNTIYF.

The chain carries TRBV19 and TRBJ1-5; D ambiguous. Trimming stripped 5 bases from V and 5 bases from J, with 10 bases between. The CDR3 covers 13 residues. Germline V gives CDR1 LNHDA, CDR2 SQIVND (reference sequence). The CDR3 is CASSSRPHQPQHF. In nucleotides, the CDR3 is TGTGCCAGTAGTTCCCGGCCCCATCAGCCCCAGCATTTT. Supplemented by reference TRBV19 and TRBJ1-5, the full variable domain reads DGGITQSPKYLFRKEGQNVTLSCEQNLNHDAMYWYRQDPGQGLRLIYYSQIVNDFQKGDIAEGYSVSREKKESFPLTVTSAQKNPTAFYLCASSSRPHQPQHFGDGTRLSIL.

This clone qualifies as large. CDR3 coding DNA: TGTGCCAGCGGCCAACAGGGGCTGGGCACCGGGGAGCTGTTTTTT. The encoded protein is CASGQQGLGTGELFF. The chain combines TRBV2 with TRBJ2-2; TRBD1 aligns across 7 bases. Germline CDR1 is SNHLY and CDR2 is FYNNEI. The V gene end was trimmed by 8 bases and the J gene end by 4 bases; junction bases not matched to a gene: 10. CDR3 size: 15 residues.

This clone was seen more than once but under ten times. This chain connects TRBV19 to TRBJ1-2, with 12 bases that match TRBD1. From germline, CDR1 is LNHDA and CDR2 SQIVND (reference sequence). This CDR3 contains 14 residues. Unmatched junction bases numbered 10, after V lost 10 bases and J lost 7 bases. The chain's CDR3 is CATRDRGRSIGYTF. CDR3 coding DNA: TGTGCCACCCGGGACAGGGGGCGGTCGATTGGCTACACCTTC.